This T cell receptor beta chain was retrieved from a study of cytotoxic CD8 clonotypes in ibrutinib-treated CLL. Whole-study context: Of a cohort that held around 10 relapsed/refractory and roughly 15 treatment-naive patients, 17 to 18 were IGHV unmutated. Mean per-sample yields comprised 255,043 productive templates and tens of thousands of productive rearrangements.

The table came from immunoSEQ multiplex PCR; TCRdb's copy has only in-frame clones and leaves some out. The data show about 80,000 clones, 75% to 85% seen once. Germline loops: CDR1 SGHRS, CDR2 YFSETQ. The CDR3 is made up of 16 amino acids. Trimming shortened V by 4 bases and J by 6 bases, and 21 bases separated the two germline ends. This specimen consisted of PBMCs, obtained after 12 months of ibrutinib treatment. The chain links TRBV5-1 to TRBJ2-3; perhaps TRBD2 as D (7 bases). The receptor was isolated from a human donor with chronic lymphocytic leukemia. Here the CDR3 DNA reads TGCGCCAGCAGCCCTGGGGCTAGCGGAGGGGGGGATACGCAGTATTTT. This gives the protein CASSPGASGGGDTQYF.